This TCR beta chain is drawn from a study of T-cell memory formation after mild COVID-19. The CDR3 spans 19 residues. With 5 bases clipped from V and 3 bases from J, the junction kept 10 bases outside the gene matches. Germline CDR1 and CDR2: MNHEY and SVGEGT. TCRdb fed the 5' RACE reads into MiXCR, producing one record per CDR3 protein. This sample has about 150,000 distinct CDR3 sequences, with about 14% found just once. The TCR was taken from an adult woman who had mild COVID-19 (a few samples of this study predate the infection). Cell type and time point are not known. Sequenced input: PBMCs or a T cell subset sorted from them (not recorded which). This sequence joins TRBV6-2 or TRBV6-3 and TRBJ2-6; 13 nucleotides line up with TRBD2. CDR3 in amino acids: CASSPGLAGEFSGANVLTF. The CDR3, as DNA: TGTGCCAGCAGTCCTGGACTAGCGGGAGAGTTCAGTGGGGCCAACGTCCTGACTTTC.